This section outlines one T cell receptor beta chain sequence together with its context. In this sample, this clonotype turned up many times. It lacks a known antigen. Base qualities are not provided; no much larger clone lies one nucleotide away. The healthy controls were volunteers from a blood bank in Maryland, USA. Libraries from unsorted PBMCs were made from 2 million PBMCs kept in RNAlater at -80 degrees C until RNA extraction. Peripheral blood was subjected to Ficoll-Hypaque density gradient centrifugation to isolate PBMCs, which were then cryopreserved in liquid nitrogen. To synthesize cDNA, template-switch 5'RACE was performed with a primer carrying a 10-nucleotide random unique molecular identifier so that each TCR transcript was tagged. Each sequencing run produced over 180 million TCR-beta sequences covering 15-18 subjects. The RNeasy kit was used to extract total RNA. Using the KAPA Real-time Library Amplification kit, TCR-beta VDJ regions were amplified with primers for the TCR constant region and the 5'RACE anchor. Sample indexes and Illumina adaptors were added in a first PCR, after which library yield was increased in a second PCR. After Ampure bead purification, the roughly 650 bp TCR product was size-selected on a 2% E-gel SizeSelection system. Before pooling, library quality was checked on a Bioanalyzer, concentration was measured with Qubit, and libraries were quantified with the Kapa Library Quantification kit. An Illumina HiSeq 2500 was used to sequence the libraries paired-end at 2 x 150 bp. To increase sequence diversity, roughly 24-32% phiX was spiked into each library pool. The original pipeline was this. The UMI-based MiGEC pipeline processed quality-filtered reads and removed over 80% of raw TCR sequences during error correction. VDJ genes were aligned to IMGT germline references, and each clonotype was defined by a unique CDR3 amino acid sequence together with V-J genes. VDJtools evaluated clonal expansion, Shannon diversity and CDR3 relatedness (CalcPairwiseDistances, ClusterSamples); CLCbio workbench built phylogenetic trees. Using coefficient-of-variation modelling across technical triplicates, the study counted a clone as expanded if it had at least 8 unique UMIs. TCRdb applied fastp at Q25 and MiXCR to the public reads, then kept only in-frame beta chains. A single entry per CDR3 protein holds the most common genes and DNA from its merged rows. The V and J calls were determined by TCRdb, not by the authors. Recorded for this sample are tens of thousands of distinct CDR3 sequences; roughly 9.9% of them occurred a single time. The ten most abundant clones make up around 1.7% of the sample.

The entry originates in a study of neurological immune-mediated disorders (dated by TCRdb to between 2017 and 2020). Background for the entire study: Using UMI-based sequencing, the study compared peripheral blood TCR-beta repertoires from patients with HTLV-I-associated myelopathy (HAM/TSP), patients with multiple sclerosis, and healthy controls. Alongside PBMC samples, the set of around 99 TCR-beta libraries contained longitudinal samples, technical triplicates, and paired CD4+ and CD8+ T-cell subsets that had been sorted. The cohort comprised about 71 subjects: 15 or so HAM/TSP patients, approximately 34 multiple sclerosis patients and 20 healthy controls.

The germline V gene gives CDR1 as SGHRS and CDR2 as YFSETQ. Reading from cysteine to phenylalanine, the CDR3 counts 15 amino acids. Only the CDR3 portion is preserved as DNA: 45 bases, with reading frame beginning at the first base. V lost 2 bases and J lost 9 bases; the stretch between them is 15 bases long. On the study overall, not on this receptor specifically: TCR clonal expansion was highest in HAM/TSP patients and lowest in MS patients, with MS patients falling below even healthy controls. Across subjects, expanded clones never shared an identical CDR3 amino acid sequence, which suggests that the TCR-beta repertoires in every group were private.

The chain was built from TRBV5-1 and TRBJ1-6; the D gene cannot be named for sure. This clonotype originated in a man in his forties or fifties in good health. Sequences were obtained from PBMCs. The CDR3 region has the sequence CASSLDTARGSPLHF. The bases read TGCGCCAGCAGCTTAGACACGGCTCGAGGTTCACCCCTCCACTTT.